Listed here are 6 T cell receptor beta chains from one sample, sequenced in a study of blood T cell repertoires in COVID-19. The data were produced by immunoSEQ multiplex PCR, yet TCRdb's version contains in-frame clones alone and is incomplete. The sample holds about 140,000 clones, around 76% seen once. The sequenced material came from peripheral blood. The receptors here all came from an elderly man with acute or convalescent COVID-19.

V is TRBV11-2 and J is TRBJ2-1; TRBD1 aligns across 9 bases. Germline CDR1 reads SGHAT; CDR2 reads FQNNGV. J gave up 4 bases and V 0 bases, and 4 bases lay outside the gene matches. The CDR3 has 16 amino acids. The CDR3 DNA reads as TGTGCCAGCAGCTTAGATGCGGGACAGGGATACAATGAGCAGTTCTTC. As protein: CASSLDAGQGYNEQFF.

The V and J genes are TRBV6-6 and TRBJ1-1, with 7 bases aligning to TRBD1. In germline, CDR1 is MNHNY, CDR2 SVGAGI (reference sequence). The CDR3 is made up of 13 amino acids. V was clipped by 5 bases and J by 6 bases; unmatched bases: 6. For the CDR3, the DNA is TGTGCCAGCAGTCCCACAGGGGTAGCTGAAGCTTTCTTT. Amino acids: CASSPTGVAEAFF.

This chain connects TRBV21-1 to TRBJ1-5; the DNA was not compared with TRBD1, the D call given in the table. TRBV21-1 is tagged as a pseudogene. The CDR3 has 17 residues. As DNA, the CDR3 is TGTGCCAGCGGACGATCTGATCCCTCAGGGGGTGATCAGCCCCAGCATTTT. Protein: CASGRSDPSGGDQPQHF.

This sequence joins TRBV3-1 (or the pseudogene TRBV3-2) and TRBJ2-2, with no clear D. Germline-derived CDR1 and CDR2 are LGHDT and YNNKEL (reference sequence). Trimming removed 7 bases at V and 3 bases at J, with 9 bases between. The CDR3 extends over 13 amino acids. The chain's CDR3 is CASTYRDTGELFF. CDR3 DNA sequence: TGTGCCAGCACCTACAGAGACACCGGGGAGCTGTTTTTT.

The CDR3, as DNA: TGTGCCAGCAGTTATGGGCGCAGCAATCAGCCCCAGCATTTT. Translating gives CASSYGRSNQPQHF. V gene TRBV6-2 or TRBV6-3 combines with J gene TRBJ1-5; the D is unclear. Germline V CDR1 and CDR2: MNHEY, SVGEGT. V gave up 3 bases and J gave up 1 base, with 7 bases separating them. The CDR3 spans 14 residues.

The J gene is TRBJ1-2, the V gene TRBV4-3; D ambiguous. Trimming took off 0 bases at V and 7 bases at J, with 12 bases between the two ends. Germline CDR1 is LGHNA and CDR2 is YSLEER. The CDR3 loop spans 14 amino acids. The CDR3 sequence: CASSQEYGSGGYTF. The CDR3 DNA reads TGCGCCAGCAGCCAAGAATATGGGTCGGGTGGCTACACCTTC.